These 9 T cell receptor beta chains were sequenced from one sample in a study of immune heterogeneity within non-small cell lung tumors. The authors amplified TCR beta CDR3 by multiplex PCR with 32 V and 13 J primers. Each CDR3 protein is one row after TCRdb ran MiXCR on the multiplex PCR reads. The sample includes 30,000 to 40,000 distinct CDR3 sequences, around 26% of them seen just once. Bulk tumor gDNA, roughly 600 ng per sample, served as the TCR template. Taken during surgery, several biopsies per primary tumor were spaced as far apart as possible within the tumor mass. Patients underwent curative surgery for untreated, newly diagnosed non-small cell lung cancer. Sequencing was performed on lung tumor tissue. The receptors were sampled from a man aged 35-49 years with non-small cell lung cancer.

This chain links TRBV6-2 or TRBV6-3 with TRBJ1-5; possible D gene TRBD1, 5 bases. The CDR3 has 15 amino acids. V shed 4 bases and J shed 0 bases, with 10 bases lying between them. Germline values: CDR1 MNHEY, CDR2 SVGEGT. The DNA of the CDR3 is TGTGCCAGCAGTTGGGCAGGGAATAGCAATCAGCCCCAGCATTTT. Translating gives CASSWAGNSNQPQHF.

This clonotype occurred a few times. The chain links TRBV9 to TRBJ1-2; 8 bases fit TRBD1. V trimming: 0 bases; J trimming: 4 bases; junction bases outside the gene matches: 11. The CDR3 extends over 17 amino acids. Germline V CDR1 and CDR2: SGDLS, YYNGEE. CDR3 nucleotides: TGTGCCAGCAGCGTAGAGGGCAGGGGGCCGTATGGCTATGGCTACACCTTC. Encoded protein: CASSVEGRGPYGYGYTF.

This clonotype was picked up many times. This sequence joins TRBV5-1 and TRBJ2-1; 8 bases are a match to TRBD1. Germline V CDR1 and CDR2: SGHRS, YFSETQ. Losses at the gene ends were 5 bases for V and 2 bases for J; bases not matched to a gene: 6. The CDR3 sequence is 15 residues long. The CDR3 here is CASRLGTGTYNEQFF. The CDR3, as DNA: TGCGCCAGCAGGCTCGGGACAGGTACCTACAATGAGCAGTTCTTC.

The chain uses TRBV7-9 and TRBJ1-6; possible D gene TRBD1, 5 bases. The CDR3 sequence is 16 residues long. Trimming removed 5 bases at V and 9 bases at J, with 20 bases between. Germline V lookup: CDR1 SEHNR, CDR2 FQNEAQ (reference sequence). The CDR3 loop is CASSLSGGGSGSPLHF. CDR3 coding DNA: TGTGCCAGCAGCCTATCTGGCGGGGGATCTGGTTCACCCCTCCACTTT.

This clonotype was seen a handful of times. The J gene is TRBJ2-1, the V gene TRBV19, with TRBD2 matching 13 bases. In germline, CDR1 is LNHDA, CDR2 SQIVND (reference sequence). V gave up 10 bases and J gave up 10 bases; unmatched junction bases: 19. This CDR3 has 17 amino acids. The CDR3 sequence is CATIRTSGSTAIGEQFF. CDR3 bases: TGTGCCACCATACGGACTAGCGGGAGTACCGCAATCGGGGAGCAGTTCTTC.

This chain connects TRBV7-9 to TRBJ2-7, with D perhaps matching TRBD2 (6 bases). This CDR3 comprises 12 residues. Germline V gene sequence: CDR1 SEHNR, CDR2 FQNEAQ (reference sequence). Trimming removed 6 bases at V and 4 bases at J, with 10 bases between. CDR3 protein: CASRRDRYEQYF. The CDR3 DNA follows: TGTGCCAGCAGGCGGGACCGTTACGAGCAGTACTTC.

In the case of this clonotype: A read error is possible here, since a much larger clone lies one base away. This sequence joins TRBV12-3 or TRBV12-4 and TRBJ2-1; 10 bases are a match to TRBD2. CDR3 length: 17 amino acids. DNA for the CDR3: TGTGCCAGCAGTTTCGGGCCCAGCGGGAGGGACTACAATGATCAGTTCTTC. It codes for CASSFGPSGRDYNDQFF.

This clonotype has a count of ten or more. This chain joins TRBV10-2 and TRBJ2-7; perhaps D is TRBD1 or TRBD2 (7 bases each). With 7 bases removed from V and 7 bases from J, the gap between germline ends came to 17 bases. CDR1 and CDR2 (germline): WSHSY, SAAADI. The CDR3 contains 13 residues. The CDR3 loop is CASKGAGAREQYF. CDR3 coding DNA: TGCGCCAGCAAGGGGGCGGGAGCAAGGGAGCAGTACTTC.

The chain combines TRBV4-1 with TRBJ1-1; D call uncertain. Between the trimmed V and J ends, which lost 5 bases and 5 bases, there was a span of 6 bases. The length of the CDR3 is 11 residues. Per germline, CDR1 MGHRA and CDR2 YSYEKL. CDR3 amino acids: CASSGLTEAFF. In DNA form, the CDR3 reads TGCGCCAGCAGCGGCTTAACTGAAGCTTTCTTT.